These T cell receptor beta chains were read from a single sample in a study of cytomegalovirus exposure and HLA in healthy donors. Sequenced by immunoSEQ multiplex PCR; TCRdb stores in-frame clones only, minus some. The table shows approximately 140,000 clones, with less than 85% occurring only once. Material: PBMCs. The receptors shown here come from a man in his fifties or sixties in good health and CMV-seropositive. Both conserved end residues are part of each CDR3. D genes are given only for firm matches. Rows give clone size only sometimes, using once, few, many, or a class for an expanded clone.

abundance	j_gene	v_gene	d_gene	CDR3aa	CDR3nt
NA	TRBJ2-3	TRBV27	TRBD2	CASSSRLAGGVADTQYF	TGTGCCAGCAGTTCGAGACTAGCGGGAGGGGTGGCAGATACGCAGTATTTT
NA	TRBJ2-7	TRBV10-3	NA	CAISAEGFDEQYF	TGTGCCATCAGTGCGGAGGGGTTCGACGAGCAGTACTTC
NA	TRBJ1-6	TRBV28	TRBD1	CASLTGALDSPLHF	TGTGCCAGCCTGACAGGGGCCCTCGATTCACCCCTCCACTTT
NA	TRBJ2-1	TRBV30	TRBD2	CAWSWTSGGAYNEQFF	TGTGCCTGGAGTTGGACTAGCGGGGGCGCCTACAATGAGCAGTTCTTC
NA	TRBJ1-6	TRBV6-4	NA	CASSLTAFYNSPLHF	TGTGCCAGCAGTCTGACAGCTTTCTATAATTCACCCCTCCACTTT
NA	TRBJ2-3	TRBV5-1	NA	CASSPLGAGASTDTQYF	TGCGCCAGCAGCCCCCTAGGGGCAGGAGCTAGCACAGATACGCAGTATTTT
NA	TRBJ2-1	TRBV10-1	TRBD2	CASSESWGGQFF	TGCGCCAGCAGTGAGTCCTGGGGGGGGCAGTTCTTC
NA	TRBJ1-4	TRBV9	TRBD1	CASSGSQGAHEKLFF	TGTGCCAGCAGCGGGTCACAGGGGGCGCACGAAAAACTGTTTTTT
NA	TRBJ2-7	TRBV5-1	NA	CASSLLPGVTYF	TGCGCCAGCAGCTTGTTGCCCGGGGTAACGTACTTC
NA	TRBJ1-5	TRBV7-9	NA	CASSFEVQPQHF	TGTGCCAGCAGCTTTGAGGTCCAGCCCCAGCATTTT
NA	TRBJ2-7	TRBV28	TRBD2	CASSSTSSSGRLYEQYF	TGTGCCAGCAGTTCTACCTCCTCTAGCGGGAGGCTTTACGAGCAGTACTTC
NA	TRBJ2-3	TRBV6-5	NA	CASARERIDTQYF	TGTGCCAGCGCGAGGGAGCGGATAGATACGCAGTATTTT
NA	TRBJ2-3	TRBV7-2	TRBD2	CASSLAGGSDTQYF	TGTGCCAGCAGTTTAGCGGGAGGGTCAGATACGCAGTATTTT
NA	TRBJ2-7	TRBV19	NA	CASSGLGTYSYEQYF	TGTGCCAGTAGTGGCTTGGGGACATACTCCTACGAGCAGTACTTC
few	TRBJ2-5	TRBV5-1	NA	CASSLGNGGGETQYF	TGCGCCAGCAGCTTGGGAAACGGAGGTGGAGAGACCCAGTACTTC
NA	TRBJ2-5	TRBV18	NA	CASSLDAAQETQYF	TGTGCCAGCTCACTCGACGCGGCCCAAGAGACCCAGTACTTC
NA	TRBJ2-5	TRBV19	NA	CASSTGVETQYF	TGTGCCAGTAGTACAGGGGTCGAGACCCAGTACTTC
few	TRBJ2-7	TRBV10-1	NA	CASSARDSYEQYF	TGCGCCAGCAGTGCCCGAGACAGCTACGAGCAGTACTTC
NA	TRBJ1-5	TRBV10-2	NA	CASRKGVGQPQHF	TGCGCCAGCAGGAAGGGGGTGGGTCAGCCCCAGCATTTT
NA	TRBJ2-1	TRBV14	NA	CASTPSGKDEQFF	TGTGCCAGCACCCCCTCCGGGAAGGATGAGCAGTTCTTC
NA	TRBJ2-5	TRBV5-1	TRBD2	CASSFTSGQETQYF	TGCGCCAGCAGCTTCACTAGCGGGCAAGAGACCCAGTACTTC
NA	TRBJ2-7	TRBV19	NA	CASSRSGRGYEQYF	TGTGCCAGTAGTAGATCCGGCAGGGGCTACGAGCAGTACTTC
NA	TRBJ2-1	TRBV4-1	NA	CASSQEGQPYNEQFF	TGCGCCAGCAGCCAAGAGGGACAACCCTACAATGAGCAGTTCTTC
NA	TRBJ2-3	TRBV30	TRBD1	CASGRQGIADTQYF	TGTGCCTCAGGTCGACAGGGGATCGCAGATACGCAGTATTTT
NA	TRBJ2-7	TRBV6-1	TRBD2	CASIFTSGRYEQYF	TGTGCCAGCATCTTTACTAGCGGGAGATACGAGCAGTACTTC
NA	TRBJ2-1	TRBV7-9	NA	CASSSGYNEQFF	TGTGCCAGCAGCTCAGGTTACAATGAGCAGTTCTTC
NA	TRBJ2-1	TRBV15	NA	CATSRDGTIAEQFF	TGTGCCACCAGCAGAGATGGTACTATCGCTGAGCAGTTCTTC
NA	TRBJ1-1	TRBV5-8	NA	CASSSQGVSTEAFF	TGTGCCAGCAGCTCGCAGGGTGTCTCCACTGAAGCTTTCTTT
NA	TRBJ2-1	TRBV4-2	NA	CASSQQGGVAGKQFF	TGTGCCAGCAGCCAACAGGGGGGCGTAGCGGGGAAGCAGTTCTTC
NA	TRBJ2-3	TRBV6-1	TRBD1	CASEVWDRGPDTQYF	TGTGCCAGCGAGGTATGGGACAGGGGGCCAGATACGCAGTATTTT
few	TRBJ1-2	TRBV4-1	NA	CASSQDPGDGYTF	TGCGCCAGCAGCCAAGATCCGGGGGATGGCTACACCTTC
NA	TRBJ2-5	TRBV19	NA	CASSPGRETQYF	TGTGCCAGTAGTCCGGGGAGGGAGACCCAGTACTTC
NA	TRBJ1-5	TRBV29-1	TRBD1	CSVETGGGNQPQHF	TGCAGCGTGGAAACAGGGGGTGGCAATCAGCCCCAGCATTTT
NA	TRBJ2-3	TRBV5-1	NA	CASSLEPGTTDTQYF	TGCGCCAGCAGCTTGGAGCCGGGAACCACAGATACGCAGTATTTT
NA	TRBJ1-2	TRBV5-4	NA	CASSWTTGGSNYGYTF	TGTGCCAGCAGCTGGACTACAGGCGGATCCAACTATGGCTACACCTTC
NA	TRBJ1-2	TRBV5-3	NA	CARSYGLF	TGTGCCAGAAGCTATGGACTTTTC
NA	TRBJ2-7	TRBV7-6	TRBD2	CASSLPSGGFEQYF	TGTGCCAGCAGCCTTCCTAGCGGGGGCTTCGAGCAGTACTTC
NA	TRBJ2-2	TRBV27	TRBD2	CASSLSLSGSFSGELFF	TGTGCCAGCAGTTTATCGCTGAGCGGGAGTTTCTCCGGGGAGCTGTTTTTT
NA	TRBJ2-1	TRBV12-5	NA	CASGLAARGGNEQFF	TGTGCTAGTGGTTTGGCCGCCAGGGGCGGCAATGAGCAGTTCTTC
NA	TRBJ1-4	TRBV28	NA	CASSSSRLPTNEKLFF	TGTGCCAGCAGTTCATCGCGACTACCAACTAATGAAAAACTGTTTTTT
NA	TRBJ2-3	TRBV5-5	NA	CASSFSSGVDTQYF	TGTGCCAGCAGCTTCTCGTCAGGGGTAGATACGCAGTATTTT
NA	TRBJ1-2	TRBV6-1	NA	CASSELPGGYTF	TGTGCCAGCAGTGAATTACCAGGGGGCTACACCTTC
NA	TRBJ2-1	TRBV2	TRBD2	CASSEAGGSSYNEQFF	TGTGCCAGCAGTGAAGCAGGCGGGAGCTCCTACAATGAGCAGTTCTTC
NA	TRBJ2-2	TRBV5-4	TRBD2	CAGSGRLAGGTGELFF	TGTGCCGGCAGCGGGAGGCTAGCGGGGGGGACCGGGGAGCTGTTTTTT
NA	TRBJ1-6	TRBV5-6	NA	CASSLGRRLNSPLHF	TGTGCCAGCAGCTTGGGCCGCAGGCTGAATTCACCCCTCCACTTT
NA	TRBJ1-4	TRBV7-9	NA	CASSLGQGSRDEKLFF	TGTGCCAGCAGCTTAGGGCAGGGTTCGAGAGACGAAAAACTGTTTTTT
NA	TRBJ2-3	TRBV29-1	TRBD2	CSVGGLGQDTQYF	TGCAGCGTAGGTGGACTAGGGCAAGATACGCAGTATTTT
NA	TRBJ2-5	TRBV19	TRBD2	CASSRGLAGKETQYF	TGTGCCAGTAGCAGAGGACTAGCGGGAAAAGAGACCCAGTACTTC
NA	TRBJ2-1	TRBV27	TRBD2	CASMPGLAGHNEQFF	TGTGCCAGCATGCCGGGACTAGCGGGACACAATGAGCAGTTCTTC
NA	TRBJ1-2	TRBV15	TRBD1	CATSARQGSGYGYTF	TGTGCCACCAGCGCGCGACAGGGGTCCGGCTATGGCTACACCTTC
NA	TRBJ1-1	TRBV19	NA	CASSIFRGAVNTEAFF	TGTGCCAGTAGTATATTTCGCGGGGCGGTGAACACTGAAGCTTTCTTT
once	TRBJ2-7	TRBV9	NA	CASSVEEGYEQYF	TGTGCCAGCAGCGTAGAAGAGGGCTACGAGCAGTACTTC
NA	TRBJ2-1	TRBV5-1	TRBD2	CASSLEGTSGYNEQFF	TGCGCCAGCAGCTTGGAGGGGACTAGCGGTTACAATGAGCAGTTCTTC
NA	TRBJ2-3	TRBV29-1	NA	CSVSPVQYDTQYF	TGCAGCGTTTCCCCGGTACAGTACGATACGCAGTATTTT
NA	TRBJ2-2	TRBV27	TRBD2	CASRGLAANTGELFF	TGTGCCAGCAGGGGACTAGCGGCGAACACCGGGGAGCTGTTTTTT
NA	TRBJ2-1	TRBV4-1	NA	CASSQDGGEAGSAYYNEQFF	TGCGCCAGCAGCCAAGATGGGGGCGAAGCAGGGTCCGCCTACTACAATGAGCAGTTCTTC
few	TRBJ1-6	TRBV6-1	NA	CASSAGPYNSPLHF	TGTGCCAGCTCCGCAGGGCCCTATAATTCACCCCTCCACTTT
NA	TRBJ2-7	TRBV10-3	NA	CAISGRPGMYEQYF	TGTGCCATCAGTGGTCGACCGGGGATGTACGAGCAGTACTTC
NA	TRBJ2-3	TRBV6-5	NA	CASRAGFYTDTQYF	TGTGCCAGCAGGGCGGGCTTTTACACAGATACGCAGTATTTT
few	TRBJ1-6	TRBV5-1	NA	CASSLGTAGTFSPLHF	TGCGCCAGCAGCTTGGGGACAGCTGGCACGTTCTCACCCCTCCACTTT